This T cell receptor (beta chain) was captured in a study of tumor and adjacent non-tumor tissue in lung cancer. Per germline, CDR1 SGHAT and CDR2 FQNNGV. V shed 5 bases and J shed 4 bases, with 17 bases lying between them. The CDR3 has 15 amino acids. Three rounds of nested PCR, following a modified ARM-PCR protocol, produced the TCRbeta library. A single record per CDR3 protein comes from TCRdb applying MiXCR to the multiplex PCR reads. In the table there are 100,000 or so distinct CDR3 sequences, around three fifths of which are singletons. This sample's RNA came from whole unsorted tissue. This non-tumor lung sample came from over 3 cm beyond the tumor edge.

Sequenced: distant non-tumor lung tissue. The V call is TRBV11-2, the J call TRBJ1-1; perhaps TRBD1 as D (6 bases). The clonotype comes from a young man with non-small cell lung cancer. The CDR3 sequence: CASSRGGLLATEAFF. CDR3 bases: TGTGCCAGCAGCAGGGGGGGGTTGTTGGCCACTGAAGCTTTCTTT. Based on the CDR3 plus reference TRBV11-2 and TRBJ1-1, the full variable domain is EAGVAQSPRYKIIEKRQSVAFWCNPISGHATLYWYQQILGQGPKLLIQFQNNGVVDDSQLPKDRFSAERLKGVDSTLKIQPAKLEDSAVYLCASSRGGLLATEAFFGQGTRLTVV.